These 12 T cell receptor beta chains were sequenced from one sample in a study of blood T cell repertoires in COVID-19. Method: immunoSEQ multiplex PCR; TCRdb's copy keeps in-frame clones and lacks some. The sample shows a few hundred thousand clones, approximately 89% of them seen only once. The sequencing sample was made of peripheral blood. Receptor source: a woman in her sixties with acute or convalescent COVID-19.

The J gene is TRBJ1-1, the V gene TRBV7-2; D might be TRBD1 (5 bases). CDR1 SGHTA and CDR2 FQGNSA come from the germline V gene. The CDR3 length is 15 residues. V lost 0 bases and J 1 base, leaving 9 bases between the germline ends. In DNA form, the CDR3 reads TGTGCCAGCAGCTTAGCGAGTAGGGGGAACACTGAAGCTTTCTTT. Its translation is CASSLASRGNTEAFF.

The CDR3 DNA follows: TGTGCCAGCAAGTCCAGTTTTAATGAAGCTTTCTTT. It codes for CASKSSFNEAFF. This chain links TRBV28 with TRBJ1-1; D call uncertain. V was clipped by 7 bases and J by 7 bases, with 13 bases between them. The CDR3 length is 12 residues. From germline, CDR1 is MDHEN and CDR2 SYDVKM.

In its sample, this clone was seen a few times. CDR3 coding DNA: TGTGCCAGCAGCTTTAGCACTGAAGCTTTCTTT. This translates into CASSFSTEAFF. The chain joins TRBV7-2 to TRBJ1-1; D remains unclear. The CDR3 length is 11 residues. V was pared by 3 bases and J by 4 bases, with 3 bases between. Germline assignment: CDR1 SGHTA and CDR2 FQGNSA.

Here the CDR3 DNA reads TGTGCCAGCAGCCAAGATCGGCCAGCGGGGGCGAGGGGGGAGCTGTTTTTT. It yields the protein CASSQDRPAGARGELFF. This chain uses TRBV3-1 (or the pseudogene TRBV3-2) with TRBJ2-2, with 8 positions matching TRBD2. CDR1 and CDR2 (germline): LGHDT, YNNKEL (reference sequence). V lost 0 bases and J lost 8; bases outside the gene matches: 11. There are 17 residues in the CDR3.

The CDR3 protein is CAISVGLAGVNEQFF. The CDR3 bases are TGTGCCATCAGTGTAGGCCTAGCGGGAGTAAATGAGCAGTTCTTC. The V call is TRBV10-3, the J call TRBJ2-1, with 10 bases identical to TRBD2. Trimming removed 4 bases from V and 7 bases from J; junction bases left unmatched: 7. CDR3 length equals 15 residues. Germline CDR1 and CDR2: ENHRY and SYGVKD.

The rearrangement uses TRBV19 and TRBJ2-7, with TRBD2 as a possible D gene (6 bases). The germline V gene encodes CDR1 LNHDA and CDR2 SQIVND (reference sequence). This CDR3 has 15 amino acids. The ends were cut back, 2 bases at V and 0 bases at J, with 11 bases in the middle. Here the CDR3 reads CASSISGVSSYEQYF. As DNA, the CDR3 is TGTGCCAGTAGTATATCGGGGGTCAGCTCCTACGAGCAGTACTTC. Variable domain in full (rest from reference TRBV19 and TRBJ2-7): DGGITQSPKYLFRKEGQNVTLSCEQNLNHDAMYWYRQDPGQGLRLIYYSQIVNDFQKGDIAEGYSVSREKKESFPLTVTSAQKNPTAFYLCASSISGVSSYEQYFGPGTRLTVT.

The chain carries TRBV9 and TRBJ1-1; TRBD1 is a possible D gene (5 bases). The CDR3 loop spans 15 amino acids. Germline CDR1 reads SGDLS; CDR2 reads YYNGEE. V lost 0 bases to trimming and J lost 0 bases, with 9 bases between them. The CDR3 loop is CASSVVDRLNTEAFF. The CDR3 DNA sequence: TGTGCCAGCAGCGTAGTCGACAGATTGAACACTGAAGCTTTCTTT.

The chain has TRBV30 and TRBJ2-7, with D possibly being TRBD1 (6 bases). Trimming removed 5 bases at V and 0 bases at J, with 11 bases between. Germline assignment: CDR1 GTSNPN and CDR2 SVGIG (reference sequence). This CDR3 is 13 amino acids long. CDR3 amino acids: CAWGWDNSYEQYF. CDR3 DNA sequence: TGTGCCTGGGGATGGGACAACTCCTACGAGCAGTACTTC.

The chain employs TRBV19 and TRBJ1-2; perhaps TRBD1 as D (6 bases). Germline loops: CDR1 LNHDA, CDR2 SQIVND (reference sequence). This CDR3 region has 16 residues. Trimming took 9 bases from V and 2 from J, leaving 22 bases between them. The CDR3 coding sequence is TGTGCCAGCAGAGTCGGGGGGCTGAGAGAAAACTATGGCTACACCTTC. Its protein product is CASRVGGLRENYGYTF.

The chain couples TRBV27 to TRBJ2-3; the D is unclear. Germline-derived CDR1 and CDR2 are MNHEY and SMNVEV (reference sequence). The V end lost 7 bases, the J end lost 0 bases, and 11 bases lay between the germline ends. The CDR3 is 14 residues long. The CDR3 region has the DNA TGTGCCAGCAATCCCTCCGGGAGCACAGATACGCAGTATTTT. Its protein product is CASNPSGSTDTQYF.

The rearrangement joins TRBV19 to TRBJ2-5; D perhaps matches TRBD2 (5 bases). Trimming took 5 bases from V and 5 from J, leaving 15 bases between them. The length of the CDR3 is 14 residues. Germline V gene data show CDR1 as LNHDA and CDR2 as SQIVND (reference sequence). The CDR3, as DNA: TGTGCCAGTAGTCCTCGCGGACTCTGGGAGACCCAGTACTTC. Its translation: CASSPRGLWETQYF.

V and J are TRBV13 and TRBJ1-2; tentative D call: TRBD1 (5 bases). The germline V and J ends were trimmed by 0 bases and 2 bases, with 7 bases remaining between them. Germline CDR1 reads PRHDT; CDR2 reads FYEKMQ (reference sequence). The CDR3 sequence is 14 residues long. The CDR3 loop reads CASSLGTANYGYTF. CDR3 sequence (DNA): TGTGCCAGCAGCTTAGGGACAGCCAACTATGGCTACACCTTC.